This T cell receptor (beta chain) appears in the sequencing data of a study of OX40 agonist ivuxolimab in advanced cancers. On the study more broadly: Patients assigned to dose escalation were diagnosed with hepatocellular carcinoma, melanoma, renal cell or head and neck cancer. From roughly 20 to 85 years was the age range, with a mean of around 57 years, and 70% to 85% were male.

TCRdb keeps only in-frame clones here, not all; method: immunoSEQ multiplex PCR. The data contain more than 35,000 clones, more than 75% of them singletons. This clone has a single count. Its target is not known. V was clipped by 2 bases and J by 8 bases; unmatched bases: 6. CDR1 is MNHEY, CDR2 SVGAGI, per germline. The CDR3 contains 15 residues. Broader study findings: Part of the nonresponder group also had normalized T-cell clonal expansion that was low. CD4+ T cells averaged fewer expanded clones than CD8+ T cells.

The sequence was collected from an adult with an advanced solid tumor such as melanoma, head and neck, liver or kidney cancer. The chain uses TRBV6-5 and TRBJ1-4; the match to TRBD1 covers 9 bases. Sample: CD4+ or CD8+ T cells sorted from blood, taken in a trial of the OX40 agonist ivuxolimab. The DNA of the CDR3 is TGTGCCAGCAGTTACACAAACAGGGGGCTCGAAAAACTGTTTTTT. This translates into CASSYTNRGLEKLFF.